The text below deals with one T cell receptor (beta chain). These data belong to a study of blood T cell repertoires in COVID-19. Study overall: Both acute and convalescent COVID-19 samples were obtained from the United States, Italy and Spain. Sample material is recorded as cDNA or gDNA derived from T cells, B-cell-depleted T cells, or PBMCs.

Germline values: CDR1 ENHRY, CDR2 SYGVKD. The CDR3 consists of 15 residues. Trimming cost V 2 bases and J 3 bases, with 10 bases left between them. Per the study methods: From reference gene primer amplification, estimates of nucleated cell counts were derived. The table came from immunoSEQ multiplex PCR; TCRdb's copy has only in-frame clones and leaves some out. From that table come the V and J calls and clone size; the DNA was used to work out D and trimming. This sample has 70,000 to 100,000 clones, with about 71% found just once. The TCR was taken from a woman aged 50 to 60 with acute or convalescent COVID-19. This rearrangement joins TRBV10-3 to TRBJ1-4; no clear D. Specimen: peripheral blood. The CDR3 DNA reads TGTGCCATCAGTGAGACCGGGTACTCTAATGAAAAACTGTTTTTT. The encoded protein is CAISETGYSNEKLFF.